Listed below are T cell receptor beta chains from one sample, sequenced in a study of blood T cell repertoires in COVID-19. Libraries were prepared by immunoSEQ multiplex PCR; TCRdb keeps only in-frame clonotypes and omits some of them. Here the sample spans fewer than 400,000 clones, about nine tenths being singletons. The source material was peripheral blood. All receptors derive from a woman under 40 with COVID-19, enrolled during active disease. CDR3s include the opening cysteine and the closing phenylalanine or tryptophan.

j_call,v_call,cdr3_aa
TRBJ2-3,TRBV7-2,CASSLTHDTQYF
TRBJ2-1,TRBV27,CASSLAGGLSYNEQFF
TRBJ2-3,TRBV4-3,CASSQGSSGAFSTDTQYF
TRBJ2-5,TRBV3-1/TRBV3-2,CASSQEGRPRGETQYF
TRBJ2-5,TRBV21-1,CASSLGQSRTQYF
TRBJ2-1,TRBV9,CASRPGQSSSYNEQFF
TRBJ2-5,TRBV18,CASSPPSGQETQYF
TRBJ2-2,TRBV5-1,CASSIPTGGGLTGELFF
TRBJ2-7,TRBV7-9,CASNQNRDPTYEQYF
TRBJ2-5,TRBV5-1,CASSFTTLSTETQYF
TRBJ1-5,TRBV6-5,CASSPSMGNQPQHF
TRBJ1-5,TRBV12-3/TRBV12-4,CASSSQGRQPQHF
TRBJ1-1,TRBV19,CASSMTGALTEAFF
TRBJ2-7,TRBV5-1,CASSPSLGGGGYEQYF
TRBJ1-5,TRBV6-5,CASSRDRVDQPQHF
TRBJ1-5,TRBV19,CASSISPRGGNQPQHF
TRBJ1-1,TRBV7-9,CASSLDTRTDYTEAFF
TRBJ2-5,TRBV28,CASSSLAGVPQETQYF
TRBJ1-1,TRBV19,CACSGVPSRNTEAFF
TRBJ2-1,TRBV18,CASSPTALSYNEQFF
TRBJ1-5,TRBV6-5,CASSRDSFSPQHF
TRBJ2-7,TRBV4-2,CASSQDRDRREQYF
TRBJ2-3,TRBV28,CASRLAGRGDTQYF
TRBJ1-2,TRBV6-6,CASSQTGASWGYTF
TRBJ1-1,TRBV28,CASSFFGQGGVNTEAFF
TRBJ1-3,TRBV19,CASIGPDSGNTIYF
TRBJ1-1,TRBV3-1/TRBV3-2,CASSHYRAEAFF